These T cell receptor beta chains were read from a single sample in a study of T cell responses to AZD1222 COVID-19 vaccine. Sequencing was performed with immunoSEQ multiplex PCR; in TCRdb, only in-frame clones are kept and a portion is missing. The sample has roughly 110,000 clones; 92% are singletons. Specimen: peripheral blood, collected 28 days after the second AZD1222 dose. The receptors originated from an adult who received the AZD1222 COVID-19 vaccine. Both conserved end residues are trimmed from each CDR3. D genes are given only for firm matches.

v_call	j_call	d_call	cdr3_aa
TRBV4-1	TRBJ1-5	.	ASSQPAQASNQPQH
TRBV19	TRBJ1-5	TRBD1	ASSISSEVGGGQPQH
TRBV7-9	TRBJ2-1	TRBD2	ASTSTSGRALEQF
TRBV28	TRBJ2-7	TRBD1	ASNPTGVYEQY
TRBV19	TRBJ2-7	TRBD1	ASSLQGIRYEQY
TRBV6-6	TRBJ2-2	.	ASTRGRAPSNTGELF
TRBV28	TRBJ1-1	.	ASSPPTGFGTEAF
TRBV5-4	TRBJ2-5	.	ASNLWREETQY
TRBV24-1	TRBJ2-3	.	ATSDWEDTQY
TRBV30	TRBJ1-6	.	AWRRDRNSPLH
TRBV5-1	TRBJ1-4	.	ASSSDATNEKLF
TRBV5-1	TRBJ1-2	TRBD1	ASSLVDRGHGYT
TRBV18	TRBJ1-2	.	ASSPLLTNYGYT
TRBV5-4	TRBJ2-1	.	ASSPRSGGTEQF
TRBV3-1/TRBV3-2	TRBJ1-2	TRBD1	ASSQDVGGQFYGYT
TRBV4-1	TRBJ2-7	.	ASSQEWMSASYEQY
TRBV7-2	TRBJ1-1	.	ASSLAGRRNTEAF
TRBV27	TRBJ1-2	TRBD1	ASSSDRTDGYT
TRBV28	TRBJ1-3	TRBD1	ASSFGTAGNTIY
TRBV11-2	TRBJ2-5	TRBD2	ASSLWRGKQETQY
TRBV4-1	TRBJ2-7	.	ASSQEARYEQY
TRBV5-1	TRBJ1-5	.	ASSVGDSNQPQH
TRBV15	TRBJ2-3	TRBD2	ATSGTSGGTDTQY
TRBV3-1/TRBV3-2	TRBJ1-6	.	ASREGNSPLH
TRBV7-6	TRBJ1-4	TRBD1	ASSSRQGITNEKLF
TRBV2	TRBJ2-1	TRBD2	ASRGNSGGDYNEQF
TRBV18	TRBJ1-4	.	ASSPAPGVVEKLF
TRBV5-6	TRBJ1-6	TRBD1	ASSLYRTGADSPLH
TRBV7-6	TRBJ1-1	TRBD1	ASRGQPGTTEAF
TRBV10-3	TRBJ1-1	.	AISVGSQTQAEAF
TRBV28	TRBJ1-6	.	ASSLSNRLGTPLH
TRBV28	TRBJ1-1	.	AIMGRGGTF
TRBV7-9	TRBJ1-3	.	ASSLAPRGNTIY
TRBV2	TRBJ1-1	.	ASNTGGRIGAF
TRBV11-1	TRBJ2-1	TRBD2	ASSFSGGDYNEQF
TRBV24-1	TRBJ2-5	.	ATSAGVGGQETQY
TRBV5-5	TRBJ2-7	TRBD1	ASSLRRGTYEQY
TRBV7-2	TRBJ2-1	.	ASSLVAKHNEQF
TRBV2	TRBJ2-7	.	ASSDLGYEQY
TRBV6-2/TRBV6-3	TRBJ1-2	TRBD1	ASSYSTTWKTGAFGYT
TRBV18	TRBJ2-5	.	ASSPGTPGETQY
TRBV3-1/TRBV3-2	TRBJ2-3	.	ASSQGPIDTDTQY
TRBV5-1	TRBJ1-2	.	ASSLEGHNYGYT
TRBV25-1	TRBJ1-2	.	ASSHPTLLYGYT
TRBV5-1	TRBJ2-7	TRBD2	AWRRILAELTYEQY
TRBV5-1	TRBJ2-1	.	ASSSLAVSSYNEQF
TRBV19	TRBJ2-2	.	ASSIEASLLGELF
TRBV24-1	TRBJ1-1	.	ATSDSFMGNTEAF
TRBV29-1	TRBJ1-1	.	SVEDDRNTEAF
TRBV27	TRBJ1-4	.	ASTFSGGHGEKLF
TRBV5-1	TRBJ1-1	.	ASSEGANTEAF
TRBV30	TRBJ1-2	.	AWNPRLPPGDWGYT
TRBV7-2	TRBJ1-1	.	ASSLVREAF
TRBV6-1	TRBJ1-5	.	ASSEDSAQPQH